The 3 T cell receptor beta chains given below trace back to one sample, sequenced in a study of T cell changes during pregnancy in multiple sclerosis. Measured with immunoSEQ multiplex PCR; TCRdb has only the in-frame clones, and not every one. The sample records some 87,000 clones, 90% to 95% being singletons. This specimen was peripheral blood, taken in the second trimester of pregnancy. These receptors were taken from a female donor with multiple sclerosis, enrolled in a pregnancy study.

This chain links TRBV11-2 with TRBJ2-7; a weak D match, TRBD1 (5 bases). Per the germline V gene, CDR1 is SGHAT and CDR2 is FQNNGV. V lost 1 base, J lost 4 bases, and 17 bases lay in between. The CDR3 runs to 16 residues. The CDR3 here is CASSLGFQGWAYEQYF. The CDR3 DNA follows: TGTGCCAGCAGCTTAGGTTTCCAGGGTTGGGCTTACGAGCAGTACTTC.

V usage is TRBV11-3 and J usage is TRBJ2-1; D ambiguous. Germline V lookup: CDR1 SGHNT, CDR2 YENEEA. V gave up 7 bases and J gave up 0 bases, with 7 bases separating them. The CDR3 covers 13 residues. CDR3 region: CASTESSYNEQFF. CDR3 DNA: TGTGCCAGCACCGAGAGCTCCTACAATGAGCAGTTCTTC.

The J gene is TRBJ1-5, the V gene TRBV6-5; D is unclear. The CDR3 extends over 16 amino acids. V was trimmed by 2 bases and J by 3 bases, leaving 14 bases between them. CDR1 is MNHEY and CDR2 is SVGAGI in the germline V gene. This CDR3 reads CASSYSGVGVNQPQHF. The CDR3 region has the DNA TGTGCCAGCAGTTACAGCGGGGTCGGGGTCAATCAGCCCCAGCATTTT.